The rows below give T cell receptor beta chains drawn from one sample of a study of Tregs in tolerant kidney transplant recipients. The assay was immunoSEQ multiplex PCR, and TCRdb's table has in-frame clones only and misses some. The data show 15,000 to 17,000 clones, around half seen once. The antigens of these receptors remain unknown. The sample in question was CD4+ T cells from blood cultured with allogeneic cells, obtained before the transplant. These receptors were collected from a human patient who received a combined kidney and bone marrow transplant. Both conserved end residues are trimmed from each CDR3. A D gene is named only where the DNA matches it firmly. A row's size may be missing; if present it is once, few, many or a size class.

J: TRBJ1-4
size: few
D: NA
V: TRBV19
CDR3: ASSITRAYNEKLF

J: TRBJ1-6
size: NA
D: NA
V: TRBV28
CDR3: ASSPGGGNSPLH

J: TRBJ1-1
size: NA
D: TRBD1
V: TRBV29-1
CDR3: SSLGQGGTEAF

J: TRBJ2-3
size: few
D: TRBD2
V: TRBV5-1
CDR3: ASSLPLLASTDTQY

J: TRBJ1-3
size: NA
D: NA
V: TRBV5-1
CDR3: ASSLAGSDSGNTIY

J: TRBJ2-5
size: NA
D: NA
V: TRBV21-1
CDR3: ASSNRETQY

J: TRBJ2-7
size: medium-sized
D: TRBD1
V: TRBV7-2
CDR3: ASSQTGYEQY

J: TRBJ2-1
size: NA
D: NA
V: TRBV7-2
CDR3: ASSPLSGHNEQF

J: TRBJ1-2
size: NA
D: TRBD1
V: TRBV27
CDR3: ASSLPTGGVYT

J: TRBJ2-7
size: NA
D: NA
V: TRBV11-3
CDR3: ASSPLSHEQY

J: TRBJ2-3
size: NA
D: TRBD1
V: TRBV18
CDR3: ASSPQPGQATDTQY

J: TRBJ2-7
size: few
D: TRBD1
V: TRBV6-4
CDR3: ASSYARTGAEQY

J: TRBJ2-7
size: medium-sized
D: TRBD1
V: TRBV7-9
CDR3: ASSLHGQGNYEQY

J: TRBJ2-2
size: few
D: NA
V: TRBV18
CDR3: ASSPSPPRTTTGELF

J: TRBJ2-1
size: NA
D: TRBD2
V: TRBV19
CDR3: ASSIELAGGPRNNEQF

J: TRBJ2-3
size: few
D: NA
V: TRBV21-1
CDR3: ASSNVSPGGSYTDTQY

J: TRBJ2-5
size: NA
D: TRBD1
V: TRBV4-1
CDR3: ASSETYRGGETQY

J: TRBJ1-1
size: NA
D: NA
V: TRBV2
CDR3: ASSGQSGTEAF

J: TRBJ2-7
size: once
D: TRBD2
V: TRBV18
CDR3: ASSPPGLAALFSYEQY

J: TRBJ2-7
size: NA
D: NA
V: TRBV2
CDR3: ASSELASTYEQY

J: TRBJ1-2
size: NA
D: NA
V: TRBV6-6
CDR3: ASSSRQGDGYT

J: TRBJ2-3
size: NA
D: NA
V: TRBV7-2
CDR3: ASSLIADTQY

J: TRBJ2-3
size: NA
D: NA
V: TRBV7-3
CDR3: ASSWGGRTDTQY

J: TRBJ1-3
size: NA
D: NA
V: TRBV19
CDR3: ASSIRGNTIY

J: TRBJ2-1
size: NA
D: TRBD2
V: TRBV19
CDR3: ASRPSGTYNEQF

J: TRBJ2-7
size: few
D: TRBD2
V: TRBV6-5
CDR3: ASALGRGGYEQY

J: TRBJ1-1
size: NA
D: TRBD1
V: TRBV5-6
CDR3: ASSFLGLGQGHTEAF

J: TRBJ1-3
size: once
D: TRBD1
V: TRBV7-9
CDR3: ASSKPGTVSGNTIY

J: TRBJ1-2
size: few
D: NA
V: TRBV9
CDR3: ASSAQGQNYGYT

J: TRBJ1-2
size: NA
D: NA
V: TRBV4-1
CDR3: ASSHHAVEGVSHYT

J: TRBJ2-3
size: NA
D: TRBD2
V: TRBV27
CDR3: ASSLWGGGSTDTQY

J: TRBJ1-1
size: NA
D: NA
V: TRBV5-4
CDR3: ASSLGLEHTEAF

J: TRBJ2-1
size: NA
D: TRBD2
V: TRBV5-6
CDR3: ASSFWGLAGAHYNEQF

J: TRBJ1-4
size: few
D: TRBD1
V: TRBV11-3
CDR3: ASSSNRGRGEKLF

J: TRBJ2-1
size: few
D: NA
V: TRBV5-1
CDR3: ASSLVGPSYNEQF

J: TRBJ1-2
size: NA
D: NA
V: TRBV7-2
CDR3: ASSLVGWSYGYT

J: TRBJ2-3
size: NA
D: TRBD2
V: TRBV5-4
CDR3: ASSPGLRIIDTQY

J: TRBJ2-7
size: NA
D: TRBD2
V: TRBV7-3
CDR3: ASSLYGGGINEQY

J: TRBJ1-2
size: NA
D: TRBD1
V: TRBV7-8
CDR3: ASSLRDLWTGLNYGYT

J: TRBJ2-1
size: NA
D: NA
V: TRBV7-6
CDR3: ASSLRVAGSYNEQF

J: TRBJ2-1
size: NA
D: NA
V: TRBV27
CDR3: ASSAGLGSYNEQF

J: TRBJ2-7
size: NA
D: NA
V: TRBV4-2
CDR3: ASSFEGGLYEQY

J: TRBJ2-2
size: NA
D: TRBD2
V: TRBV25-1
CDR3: ASSDPRGGPNTGELF

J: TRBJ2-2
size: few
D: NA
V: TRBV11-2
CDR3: ASSFLRVPGELF

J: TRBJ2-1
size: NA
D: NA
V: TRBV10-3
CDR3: AISVGGPGYNEQF

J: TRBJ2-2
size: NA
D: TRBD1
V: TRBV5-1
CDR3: ASSLVRDRNTGELF

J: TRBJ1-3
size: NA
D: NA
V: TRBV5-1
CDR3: ASSLGLGSGNTIY